This paragraph covers one TCR beta chain sequence. This entry belongs to a study of blood T cell repertoires in COVID-19. Between the trimmed V and J ends, which lost 6 bases and 1 base, there was a span of 12 bases. The CDR3 spans 14 residues. Germline V lookup: CDR1 SNHLY, CDR2 FYNNEI. Sequencing was performed with immunoSEQ multiplex PCR; in TCRdb, only in-frame clones are kept and a portion is missing. The data contain 30,000 to 40,000 clones, 90% of them seen just once; the ten biggest clones take up 15% to 20%. Source material: peripheral blood. The gene calls are TRBV2 and TRBJ1-2, with D perhaps matching TRBD1 (6 bases). The origin of this receptor is a man older than 75 with acute or convalescent COVID-19. CDR3 DNA: TGTGCCAGCAGGACAACAGGGTTTAACTATGGCTACACCTTC. This gives the protein CASRTTGFNYGYTF.